The next 19 T cell receptor beta chains were all read from a single sample in a study of blood T cell repertoires in COVID-19. Generated by immunoSEQ multiplex PCR, the TCRdb table keeps only in-frame clones and is missing some. The table shows over 200,000 clones, with roughly 90% occurring only once. Source material: peripheral blood. The receptor set was obtained from a man in his forties with active or convalescent COVID-19.

This sequence joins TRBV5-1 and TRBJ1-1; D gene uncertain. Trimming stripped 4 bases from V and 3 bases from J, with 10 bases between. The CDR3 is 13 amino acids. CDR1 is SGHRS, CDR2 YFSETQ, per germline. CDR3 region: CASSAEQDTEAFF. The CDR3 DNA reads TGCGCCAGCAGCGCCGAGCAGGACACTGAAGCTTTCTTT.

The rearrangement uses TRBV19 and TRBJ1-2; 7 nucleotides align to TRBD1. V dropped 3 bases and J dropped 8; count of bases not matched to a gene: 12. CDR1 LNHDA and CDR2 SQIVND come from the germline V gene (reference sequence). CDR3 size: 15 residues. The CDR3 DNA follows: TGTGCCAGTAGTATTTATGGTCGACAGGGAGAAGGCTACACCTTC. Its protein is CASSIYGRQGEGYTF.

CDR3 sequence: CASSSQAPKEKLFF. CDR3 nucleotide sequence: TGCGCCAGCAGCTCCCAGGCCCCCAAAGAAAAACTGTTTTTT. This chain joins TRBV5-1 and TRBJ1-4, with no clear D. CDR3 length: 14 residues. The V end lost 3 bases, the J end lost 8 bases, and 14 bases lay between the germline ends. Germline CDR1 and CDR2: SGHRS and YFSETQ.

The V call is TRBV24-1, the J call TRBJ1-2, with TRBD1 matching over 7 bases. This CDR3 has 15 residues. The ends lost 4 bases at V and 7 bases at J; junction bases unmatched: 11. Germline V gene data show CDR1 as KGHDR and CDR2 as SFDVKD. The CDR3 spells CATSDPTGVFGGYTF. The CDR3 bases are TGTGCCACCAGTGACCCTACAGGGGTGTTTGGTGGCTACACCTTC.

This clone was seen a single time. CDR3 DNA: TGTGCCAGCAGCGGCGACGGGGGGGTGGTGAACACTGAAGCTTTCTTT. Residues: CASSGDGGVVNTEAFF. The V call is TRBV9, the J call TRBJ1-1; TRBD1 is a possible D gene (5 bases). Germline V gene lookup returns CDR1 SGDLS and CDR2 YYNGEE. Trimming shortened V by 3 bases and J by 0 bases, and 15 bases separated the two germline ends. The CDR3 extends over 16 amino acids.

The chain recombines TRBV29-1 with TRBJ2-7; 8 bases align to TRBD2. Germline values: CDR1 SQVTM, CDR2 ANQGSEA. The CDR3 extends over 14 amino acids. The V gene end was trimmed by 3 bases and the J gene end by 1 base; junction bases not matched to a gene: 5. The CDR3 sequence: CSVDSPGGSYEQYF. CDR3 DNA sequence: TGCAGCGTTGACAGCCCGGGGGGGTCCTACGAGCAGTACTTC.

The genes are TRBV5-4 and TRBJ1-2; D gene unclear. CDR1 is SGHNT and CDR2 is YYREEE in the germline V gene (reference sequence). This CDR3 has 17 residues. Between the trimmed V and J ends, which lost 4 bases and 0 bases, there was a span of 19 bases. The CDR3 here is CASSPERSRRTNYGYTF. The CDR3 region has the DNA TGTGCCAGCAGCCCTGAACGTTCGCGGAGGACTAACTATGGCTACACCTTC.

The chain joins TRBV7-6 to TRBJ2-1; 8 positions agree with TRBD1. The CDR3 is 17 amino acids. CDR1 SGHVS and CDR2 FNYEAQ come from the germline V gene. Losses at the gene ends were 1 base for V and 7 bases for J; bases not matched to a gene: 12. CDR3 nucleotide sequence: TGTGCCAGCAGCTTAGGAATTGGACAGGGCCTTTCGAATGAGCAGTTCTTC. Protein product: CASSLGIGQGLSNEQFF.

This clone was recorded a few times. The V gene is TRBV4-2, the J gene TRBJ1-2; 7 positions agree with TRBD1. The germline V gene encodes CDR1 LGHNA and CDR2 YNFKEQ. V gave up 4 bases and J gave up 4 bases; unmatched junction bases: 6. The CDR3 loop spans 14 amino acids. The CDR3 nucleotides read TGTGCCAGCAGCCCCCGACAGGGCGGCTATGGCTACACCTTC. Amino acid sequence: CASSPRQGGYGYTF.

V and J are TRBV25-1 and TRBJ1-1, with D perhaps TRBD1 (5 bases). Germline assignment: CDR1 MGHDK and CDR2 SYGVNS. The length of the CDR3 is 12 residues. Trimming removed 2 bases from V and 10 bases from J, with 11 bases in between. The DNA for the CDR3 is TGTGCCAGCAGTGAACGGGGGAGTGTAGCTTTCTTT. Residues: CASSERGSVAFF. The whole variable domain, remainder taken from reference TRBV25-1 and TRBJ1-1, is EADIYQTPRYLVIGTGKKITLECSQTMGHDKMYWYQQDPGMELHLIHYSYGVNSTEKGDLSSESTVSRIRTEHFPLTLESARPSHTSQYLCASSERGSVAFFGQGTRLTVV.

The CDR3 nucleotides read TGTGCCTTGGACAGGGGGGCCTACGAGCAGTACTTC. As protein: CALDRGAYEQYF. The genes are TRBV30 and TRBJ2-7, with 10 bases lining up with TRBD1. Germline V gene lookup returns CDR1 GTSNPN and CDR2 SVGIG (reference sequence). V lost 7 bases to trimming and J lost 2 bases; unmatched junction nucleotides: 2. The CDR3 is 12 amino acids.

The chain carries TRBV25-1 and TRBJ2-2; no firm D call. Germline CDR1 and CDR2: MGHDK and SYGVNS. Trimming took off 2 bases at V and 2 bases at J, with 9 bases between the two ends. The CDR3 runs to 15 residues. In DNA form, the CDR3 reads TGTGCCAGCAGTGAAAGTAGCTTTAACACCGGGGAGCTGTTTTTT. Translating gives CASSESSFNTGELFF.

The genes are TRBV4-1 and TRBJ1-1, with a weak D call TRBD1 (5 bases). CDR1 is MGHRA and CDR2 is YSYEKL in the germline V gene. With 0 bases removed from V and 2 bases from J, the gap between germline ends came to 7 bases. The CDR3 totals 14 residues. CDR3: CASSQDRVNTEAFF. The CDR3 bases are TGCGCCAGCAGCCAAGACAGGGTTAACACTGAAGCTTTCTTT.

V and J are TRBV11-2 and TRBJ1-1; perhaps TRBD1 as D (5 bases). CDR1 SGHAT and CDR2 FQNNGV come from the germline V gene. CDR3 length equals 15 residues. V lost 4 bases and J 0 bases, leaving 12 bases between the germline ends. CDR3 sequence reads: CASSSAEGLNTEAFF. The DNA for the CDR3 is TGTGCCAGCAGCTCAGCGGAGGGACTGAACACTGAAGCTTTCTTT.

J is TRBJ2-3 and V is TRBV12-3 or TRBV12-4; D unresolved. CDR3 length: 13 amino acids. Trimming took 3 bases from V and 4 from J, leaving 8 bases between them. This chain's CDR3 is CASSFSHPDTQYF. The CDR3 region has the DNA TGTGCCAGCAGTTTTAGTCACCCAGATACGCAGTATTTT.

V gene TRBV5-1 combines with J gene TRBJ1-6; D may be TRBD1 (6 bases). The CDR3 covers 14 residues. Germline V CDR1 and CDR2: SGHRS, YFSETQ. Trimming left V 5 bases short and J 10 bases short, with 16 bases between. The CDR3 loop is CASSFGQTGSPLHF. The DNA for the CDR3 is TGCGCCAGCAGTTTTGGACAGACAGGATCACCCCTCCACTTT.

The CDR3 region is CASSLEGDIQYF. The CDR3 coding sequence is TGTGCCAGCAGCTTAGAAGGAGACATTCAGTACTTC. This chain joins TRBV11-2 and TRBJ2-4; D unclear. V lost 0 bases, J lost 8 bases, and 5 bases lay in between. Germline loops: CDR1 SGHAT, CDR2 FQNNGV. The CDR3 extends over 12 amino acids.

This chain joins TRBV6-5 and TRBJ1-1; D unclear. The CDR3 runs 16 residues. Germline CDR1 and CDR2: MNHEY and SVGAGI. V was trimmed by 2 bases and J by 1 base, leaving 14 bases between them. CDR3 amino acids: CASSYNSDGQNTEAFF. As DNA, the CDR3 is TGTGCCAGCAGTTACAATTCCGATGGCCAGAACACTGAAGCTTTCTTT.

CDR3 in amino acids: CAWSPSGHGGNFIAFF. The CDR3 DNA sequence: TGTGCCTGGAGTCCATCGGGACATGGCGGAAATTTCATAGCTTTCTTT. The J gene is TRBJ1-1, the V gene TRBV30; the D gene is possibly TRBD1 (6 bases). Trimming shortened V by 2 bases and J by 10 bases, and 26 bases separated the two germline ends. The CDR3 spans 16 residues. CDR1 and CDR2 from the germline V gene are GTSNPN and SVGIG (reference sequence). Using reference TRBV30 and TRBJ1-1 for the parts outside the CDR3, the full variable domain is SQTIHQWPATLVQPVGSPLSLECTVEGTSNPNLYWYRQAAGRGLQLLFYSVGIGQISSEVPQNLSASRPQDRQFILSSKKLLLSDSGFYLCAWSPSGHGGNFIAFFGQGTRLTVV.